This T cell receptor (beta chain) was identified in a study of memory B cells and T cells in multiple sclerosis. Notes on the study in general: Normalization was needed because clone-set size differences affected shared clonotype counts.

Stimulus-free culture yielded autoproliferating CFSE-dim and non-proliferating CFSE-high T cells, each sequenced separately. Replicate wells were pooled after six to eight days of stimulus-free culture of 5x10^7 CFSE-labeled PBMCs. On this clone itself: Its cognate antigen is unknown.

TCRdb's copy holds only in-frame clones and misses some; the assay was immunoSEQ multiplex PCR. There are roughly 45,000 clones in the sample; roughly 87% occur only once, and 0.9% to 1.3% lies in the top ten. V was clipped by 5 bases and J by 4 bases, with 14 bases between them. The CDR3 loop spans 14 amino acids. Germline V CDR1 and CDR2: SGHTA, FQGNSA. The V call is TRBV7-2, the J call TRBJ1-2, with D perhaps TRBD1 (5 bases). The TCR was taken from a human donor with multiple sclerosis. Sequencing used PBMCs from blood kept in culture. Written as DNA, the CDR3 is TGTGCCAGCAGCCCAGGGCCCCAAGTCTATGGCTACACCTTC. It is translated as CASSPGPQVYGYTF.